This T cell receptor (beta chain) was captured by sequencing in a study of spatial heterogeneity in lung cancer. Study information: Median follow-up for sequenced PBMC samples was roughly two years after resection, when such samples existed.

TCRdb passed the 5' RACE reads through MiXCR, listing each CDR3 protein once. The data contain 39,000 or so distinct CDR3 sequences, about 10% of them singletons. The time point denotes: blood at routine non-recurrence follow-up after resection. Whole RNA was taken from tumor, nontumor lung or frozen PBMC; it was then sequenced unsorted. The CDR3 totals 11 residues. Germline V gene data show CDR1 as MRHNA and CDR2 as SNTAGT. V was pared by 2 bases and J by 4 bases, with 3 bases between. This TCR derives from a female donor with early-stage non-small cell lung cancer. This chain links TRBV6-4 with TRBJ2-7; D is uncertain. The specimen comprised PBMCs, sampled at follow-up. CDR3: CASSDLYEQYF. The CDR3 DNA reads TGTGCCAGCAGTGACCTTTACGAGCAGTACTTC.